The T cell receptor (beta chain) described here comes from a study of control samples from healthy donors and cancer patients. Profiled with immunoSEQ multiplex PCR; TCRdb holds only in-frame clones, not every one. The sample yields some 57,000 clones, 90% to 95% seen once. Germline V gives CDR1 SGDLS, CDR2 YYNGEE. V trimming: 3 bases; J trimming: 10 bases; junction bases outside the gene matches: 10. This CDR3 spans 14 amino acids. The origin of this receptor is a young man in good health. The sample comprised blood. This chain connects TRBV9 to TRBJ1-1, with TRBD1 matching over 9 bases. CDR3 nucleotides: TGTGCCAGCAGCGGGACAGGGGCCGGTGGTGGAGCTTTCTTT. It is translated as CASSGTGAGGGAFF. Based on the CDR3 plus reference TRBV9 and TRBJ1-1, the full variable domain is DSGVTQTPKHLITATGQRVTLRCSPRSGDLSVYWYQQSLDQGLQFLIQYYNGEERAKGNILERFSAQQFPDLHSELNLSSLELGDSALYFCASSGTGAGGGAFFGQGTRLTVV.